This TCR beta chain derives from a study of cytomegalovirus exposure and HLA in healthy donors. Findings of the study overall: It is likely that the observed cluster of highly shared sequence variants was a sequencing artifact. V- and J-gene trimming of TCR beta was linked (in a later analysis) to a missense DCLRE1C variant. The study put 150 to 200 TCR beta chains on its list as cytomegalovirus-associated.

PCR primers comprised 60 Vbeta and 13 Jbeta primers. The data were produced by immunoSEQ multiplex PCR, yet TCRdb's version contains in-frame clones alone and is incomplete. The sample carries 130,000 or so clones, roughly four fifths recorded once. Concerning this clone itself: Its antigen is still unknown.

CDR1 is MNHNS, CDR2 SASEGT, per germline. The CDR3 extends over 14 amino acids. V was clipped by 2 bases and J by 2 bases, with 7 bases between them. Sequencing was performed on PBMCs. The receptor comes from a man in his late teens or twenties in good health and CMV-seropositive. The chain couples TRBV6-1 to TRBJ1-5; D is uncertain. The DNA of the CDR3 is TGTGCCAGCAGTGAACCCCGGGGCAATCAGCCCCAGCATTTT. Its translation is CASSEPRGNQPQHF.